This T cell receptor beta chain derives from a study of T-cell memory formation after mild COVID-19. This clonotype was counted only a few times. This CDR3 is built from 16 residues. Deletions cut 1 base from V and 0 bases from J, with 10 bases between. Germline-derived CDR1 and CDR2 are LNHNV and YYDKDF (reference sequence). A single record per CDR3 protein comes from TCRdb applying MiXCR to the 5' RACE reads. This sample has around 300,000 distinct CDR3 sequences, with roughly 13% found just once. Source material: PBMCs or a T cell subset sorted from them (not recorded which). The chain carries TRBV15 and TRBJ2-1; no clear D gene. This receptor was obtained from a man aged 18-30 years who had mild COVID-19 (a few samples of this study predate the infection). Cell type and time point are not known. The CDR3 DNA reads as TGTGCCACCAGCAGAGGACCCGAAAGCTCCTACAATGAGCAGTTCTTC. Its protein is CATSRGPESSYNEQFF.